The clone carrying this TCR beta chain was detected once. Methods used by the authors: Nucleated cell number was recorded as an estimate derived from reference gene primer amplification. Clones were sequenced by immunoSEQ multiplex PCR, and TCRdb holds only the in-frame ones, with some missing. For V, J and clone size, that table is used; D and trimming come from the DNA. The table records under 250,000 clones, around four fifths of them present only once. This CDR3 is built from 13 residues. The V and J ends lost 4 bases and 4 bases, in that order; junction bases with no gene match: 0. Germline V CDR1 and CDR2: WNHNN, SYGVQD (reference sequence). The sample originates from a study of blood T cell repertoires in COVID-19. Background on the study: Material from acute and convalescent COVID-19 was sourced from the United States, Italy and Spain. Nucleic acid was either cDNA or gDNA, and it came from T cells, B-cell-depleted T cells, or PBMCs.

Material: peripheral blood. V gene TRBV10-1 combines with J gene TRBJ1-2, with 10 bases identical to TRBD1. This TCR came from an older woman with active or convalescent COVID-19. CDR3 DNA: TGCGCCAGCAGTGGACAGGGGGCCTATGGCTACACCTTC. Its translation: CASSGQGAYGYTF.